The 4 T cell receptor beta chains below all came from one sample that was sequenced in a study of T-cell reconstitution after alpha-beta-depleted transplantation in children listed by TCRdb under 2016. This sample's treatment or condition label indicates: allogeneic hematopoietic cell transplantation with graft depleted of TCRalphabeta T cells and CD19 B cells. Library construction relied on PCR. TCRdb shows the sequencer as Illumina HiSeq 2500. TCR libraries were prepared with molecular barcoding, using unique molecular identifiers to normalize TCRbeta repertoire quantification. TCRdb took the public reads, trimmed them with fastp at Q25, ran MiXCR for clone calling and kept in-frame beta chains. Rows are combined by CDR3 protein, so each entry shows the most common genes and DNA. This sample has roughly 790,000 distinct CDR3 sequences in its table, and roughly 15% of those were observed once. Of the sample, roughly 4.8% is held by the ten largest clones.

The material was PBMCs, mostly from graft donor cells, obtained 360 days after TCRalphabeta/CD19-depleted stem cell transplant. Source of these receptors: a male patient between 5 and 17 years old who had a stem cell transplant for acute lymphoblastic leukemia, so the T cells may come from the graft donor.

This clonotype was detected a few times. The chain joins TRBV12-3 or TRBV12-4 to TRBJ1-1; 10 nucleotides line up with TRBD1. This CDR3 has 14 amino acids. V dropped 3 bases and J dropped 9; count of bases not matched to a gene: 7. As DNA, the CDR3 is TGTGCCAGCAGTTTCGGGACAGGGGTCGGTCAAGCTTTCTTT. Translation gives CASSFGTGVGQAFF.

This clonotype showed up just a few times. The rearrangement joins TRBV4-1 to TRBJ1-1; D ambiguous. Germline lookup yields CDR1 MGHRA and CDR2 YSYEKL. CDR3 length: 13 amino acids. V lost 4 bases to trimming and J lost 6 bases, with 12 bases between them. The CDR3 is CASSLLARAEAFF. CDR3 DNA: TGCGCCAGCAGCCTCCTCGCTCGGGCTGAAGCTTTCTTT.

This clonotype was counted a few times. The rearrangement links TRBV5-1 to TRBJ2-7, with TRBD1 identical over 7 bases. The V segment lost 4 bases and the J segment 2 bases; nucleotides outside the gene matches: 15. The CDR3 runs to 17 residues. CDR1 and CDR2 (germline): SGHRS, YFSETQ. CDR3 in amino acids: CASSVRTSTGATYEQYF. CDR3 coding DNA: TGCGCCAGCAGCGTCCGGACGAGTACAGGGGCTACCTACGAGCAGTACTTC.

The chain uses TRBV20-1 and TRBJ1-1; TRBD1 aligns across 7 bases. V lost 3 bases to trimming and J lost 4 bases; unmatched junction nucleotides: 11. This CDR3 contains 15 residues. Germline CDR1 reads DFQATT; CDR2 reads SNEGSKA (reference sequence). CDR3 residues: CSARSPGQMLTEAFF. The CDR3 region has the DNA TGCAGTGCTAGGTCACCGGGACAGATGCTCACTGAAGCTTTCTTT.